The 25 T cell receptor beta chains presented below share a single source sample, sequenced in a study of beta chain features in type 1 diabetes. The investigators reverse transcribed all of the isolated RNA, so they sequenced expressed TCRB transcripts. TCRdb keeps only in-frame clones here, not all; method: immunoSEQ multiplex PCR. This table has about 620,000 clones, about 14% appearing once. The sample consisted of naive CD4+ T cells from blood. The receptors were sampled from a young man in good health.

The chain combines TRBV7-2 with TRBJ2-7; TRBD1 agrees at 9 bases. Looked up from germline, CDR1 is SGHTA and CDR2 is FQGNSA. The CDR3 sequence is 15 residues long. V trimming: 5 bases; J trimming: 4 bases; junction bases outside the gene matches: 9. CDR3 region: CASSPATGGVYEQYF. DNA for the CDR3: TGTGCCAGCAGCCCGGCGACAGGGGGGGTTTACGAGCAGTACTTC. Filled out from reference TRBV7-2 and TRBJ2-7, the complete variable domain reads GAGVSQSPSNKVTEKGKDVELRCDPISGHTALYWYRQSLGQGLEFLIYFQGNSAPDKSGLPSDRFSAERTGGSVSTLTIQRTQQEDSAVYLCASSPATGGVYEQYFGPGTRLTVT.

As for this clone: This same CDR3 is encoded by further DNA sequences in the sample. The chain is built from TRBV27 and TRBJ1-5, with D unresolved. Trimming stripped 3 bases from V and 2 bases from J, with 2 bases between. The CDR3 sequence is 12 residues long. CDR1 and CDR2 (germline): MNHEY, SMNVEV (reference sequence). CDR3 DNA: TGTGCCAGCAGTTTCCGCAATCAGCCCCAGCATTTT. Translating it yields CASSFRNQPQHF.

The chain couples TRBV7-2 to TRBJ2-1; D remains unclear. V lost 2 bases and J 3 bases, leaving 8 bases between the germline ends. The CDR3 totals 14 residues. The germline V gene encodes CDR1 SGHTA and CDR2 FQGNSA. The CDR3 nucleotides read TGTGCCAGCAGCTTAATCACGAGCTACAATGAGCAGTTCTTC. It encodes CASSLITSYNEQFF.

The chain recombines TRBV19 with TRBJ1-4; tentatively, D is TRBD1 (5 bases). With 5 bases removed from V and 7 bases from J, the gap between germline ends came to 14 bases. CDR1 LNHDA and CDR2 SQIVND come from the germline V gene (reference sequence). This CDR3 region has 14 residues. The CDR3 region has the DNA TGTGCCAGTAGTCCCGGGGCCTTGGGTGAAAAACTGTTTTTT. Translating gives CASSPGALGEKLFF.

The V gene is TRBV5-6, the J gene TRBJ1-5; 9 bases line up with TRBD1. Germline CDR1 SGHDT, CDR2 YYEEEE. This CDR3 has 16 amino acids. The V and J ends lost 1 base and 5 bases, in that order; junction bases with no gene match: 7. The DNA of the CDR3 is TGTGCCAGCAGCTTGCGGGCCGGACAGGGGCATCAGCCCCAGCATTTT. Translating gives CASSLRAGQGHQPQHF.

The J gene is TRBJ2-3, the V gene TRBV11-2; no definite D call. CDR3 length: 14 residues. V lost 5 bases to trimming and J lost 2 bases, with 11 bases between them. CDR1 is SGHAT and CDR2 is FQNNGV in the germline V gene. This CDR3 is CASSPDYTTDTQYF. CDR3 in DNA: TGTGCCAGCAGCCCAGATTATACCACAGATACGCAGTATTTT.

The rearrangement uses TRBV7-2 and TRBJ1-6; a possible D gene is TRBD1 (5 bases). V lost 3 bases to trimming and J lost 9 bases, with 12 bases between them. CDR3 length equals 14 residues. The germline V gene has CDR1 SGHTA and CDR2 FQGNSA. The CDR3 protein is CASSFGGLSSPLHF. The CDR3 nucleotides are TGTGCCAGCAGCTTCGGGGGGTTGAGTTCACCCCTCCACTTT.

The J gene is TRBJ1-4, the V gene TRBV6-1; D is unclear. The CDR3 has 13 residues. The V and J ends lost 1 base and 14 bases respectively, with 14 bases between them. Germline CDR1 and CDR2: MNHNS and SASEGT. DNA of the CDR3: TGTGCCAGCAGTGAAGGACCGAGGGAGATCCTGTTTTTT. Translating it yields CASSEGPREILFF.

The J gene is TRBJ2-5, the V gene TRBV7-3, with 8 bases fitting TRBD2. Germline CDR1 and CDR2: SGHTA and FQGTGA. The CDR3 has 16 amino acids. V trimming: 2 bases; J trimming: 5 bases; junction bases outside the gene matches: 10. The CDR3 DNA follows: TGTGCCAGCAGCTTAGCCCCTAGCGGGCGTGGGGAGACCCAGTACTTC. The encoded protein is CASSLAPSGRGETQYF.

This chain uses TRBV4-2 with TRBJ1-6; D not resolved. V dropped 4 bases and J dropped 3 bases, with 10 bases sitting between them. Germline V lookup: CDR1 LGHNA, CDR2 YNFKEQ. The CDR3 runs to 15 residues. The CDR3 reads CASSPSTGYNSPLHF. The CDR3, as DNA: TGTGCCAGCAGCCCCTCGACGGGCTATAATTCACCCCTCCACTTT.

This clone came up a few times. This sequence joins TRBV5-8 and TRBJ1-4, with TRBD1 identical over 9 bases. There are 16 residues in the CDR3. V was clipped by 4 bases and J by 7 bases; unmatched bases: 11. Germline CDR1 SGHTS, CDR2 YDEGEE. CDR3 sequence: CASSLGDGTGSEKLFF. The CDR3 nucleotides are TGTGCCAGCAGCCTTGGTGACGGGACAGGGAGTGAAAAACTGTTTTTT.

This sequence joins TRBV28 and TRBJ1-5, with a tentative D call TRBD1 (6 bases). V was shortened by 2 bases and J by 7 bases, with 12 bases between the two germline ends. CDR3 length: 14 residues. CDR1 is MDHEN, CDR2 SYDVKM, per germline. CDR3 residues: CASSLGGIVQPQHF. The DNA of the CDR3 is TGTGCCAGCAGTTTAGGGGGCATTGTCCAGCCCCAGCATTTT. The full variable domain, with the rest looked up from reference TRBV28 and TRBJ1-5, is DVKVTQSSRYLVKRTGEKVFLECVQDMDHENMFWYRQDPGLGLRLIYFSYDVKMKEKGDIPEGYSVSREKKERFSLILESASTNQTSMYLCASSLGGIVQPQHFGDGTRLSIL.

The chain employs TRBV7-2 and TRBJ1-4; 8 bases agree with TRBD1. The ends lost 5 bases at V and 8 bases at J; junction bases unmatched: 13. Germline V gene lookup returns CDR1 SGHTA and CDR2 FQGNSA. There are 16 residues in the CDR3. CDR3 nucleotide sequence: TGTGCCAGCAGCCCTGGACCGGGACAGGCGGCAGAAAAACTGTTTTTT. Protein: CASSPGPGQAAEKLFF.

This clone was recorded a few times. This chain connects TRBV4-1 to TRBJ1-4; D is unclear. V was pared by 5 bases and J by 8 bases, with 12 bases between. CDR1 MGHRA and CDR2 YSYEKL come from the germline V gene. CDR3 length: 13 residues. CDR3 residues: CASSKEMGEKLFF. The CDR3 region has the DNA TGCGCCAGCAGCAAGGAGATGGGGGAAAAACTGTTTTTT.

For this clone: With a much larger clone just one base away, this may be a read error. V and J are TRBV7-3 and TRBJ2-5; D not certain. The CDR3 covers 11 residues. V lost 2 bases and J lost 5, with 3 bases in between. Germline values: CDR1 SGHTA, CDR2 FQGTGA. CDR3 in amino acids: CASSLAETQYF. The CDR3 DNA sequence: TGTGCCAGCAGCTTAGCGGAGACCCAGTACTTC.

J is TRBJ2-3 and V is TRBV6-6; D unclear. With 5 bases removed from V and 5 bases from J, the gap between germline ends came to 8 bases. From germline, CDR1 is MNHNY and CDR2 SVGAGI (reference sequence). The CDR3 loop spans 12 amino acids. CDR3 residues: CASSNNGDTQYF. CDR3 coding DNA: TGTGCCAGCAGTAATAATGGAGATACGCAGTATTTT.

CDR3 residues: CASSYSANEQFF. The DNA of the CDR3 is TGTGCCAGCAGTTACTCGGCAAATGAGCAGTTCTTC. The V and J genes are TRBV6-6 and TRBJ2-1, with D unclear. Trimming took off 0 bases at V and 7 bases at J, with 4 bases between the two ends. This CDR3 is 12 amino acids long. From germline, CDR1 is MNHNY and CDR2 SVGAGI (reference sequence).

This clone has a handful of counts. The chain uses TRBV27 and TRBJ2-3; TRBD2 agrees at 13 bases. The CDR3 totals 16 residues. The V and J ends lost 5 bases and 3 bases, in that order; junction bases with no gene match: 5. Germline CDR1 reads MNHEY; CDR2 reads SMNVEV (reference sequence). DNA of the CDR3: TGTGCCAGCAGTCCGCGACTAGCGGGGGGAACAGATACGCAGTATTTT. Protein sequence: CASSPRLAGGTDTQYF.

In DNA form, the CDR3 reads TGTGCCAGCAGTGATTGGCAGGGGGGGTCTCGCCCTGAAGCTTTCTTT. Amino acids: CASSDWQGGSRPEAFF. V usage is TRBV25-1 and J usage is TRBJ1-1, with TRBD1 matching 7 bases. The CDR3 covers 16 residues. Germline-derived CDR1 and CDR2 are MGHDK and SYGVNS. V gave up 3 bases and J gave up 6 bases; unmatched junction bases: 13.

The J gene is TRBJ2-5, the V gene TRBV7-9; 14 nucleotides align to TRBD2. The ends lost 5 bases at V and 5 bases at J; junction bases unmatched: 7. Germline CDR1 and CDR2: SEHNR and FQNEAQ (reference sequence). The CDR3 spans 16 residues. In DNA form, the CDR3 reads TGTGCCAGCAGCCCGGGACTAGCGGGGGCGAGGGAGACCCAGTACTTC. Its translation is CASSPGLAGARETQYF.

This clone was picked up a small number of times. The chain joins TRBV11-2 to TRBJ1-5; the D is unclear. V was shortened by 5 bases and J by 0 bases, with 5 bases between the two germline ends. The CDR3 has 13 residues. Germline V gives CDR1 SGHAT, CDR2 FQNNGV. The CDR3 bases are TGTGCCAGCAGCCGCGATAGCAATCAGCCCCAGCATTTT. Translation gives CASSRDSNQPQHF.

V gene TRBV4-1 combines with J gene TRBJ2-5; 12 bases fit TRBD2. V was clipped by 0 bases and J by 5 bases; unmatched bases: 7. The CDR3 extends over 17 amino acids. Germline-derived CDR1 and CDR2 are MGHRA and YSYEKL. CDR3 nucleotides: TGCGCCAGCAGCCAAGAGGCTAGCGGGAGGGCCGGGGAGACCCAGTACTTC. It yields the protein CASSQEASGRAGETQYF.

This clone was picked up a small number of times. DNA for the CDR3: TGCAGCGTTGAAGATCGGAGTACGGTGGGGGGTGGCTACACCTTC. This translates into CSVEDRSTVGGGYTF. The gene calls are TRBV29-1 and TRBJ1-2; D is perhaps TRBD1 (5 bases). CDR3 size: 15 residues. V dropped 0 bases and J dropped 7 bases, with 18 bases sitting between them. The germline gives CDR1 SQVTM, CDR2 ANQGSEA.

This clone was observed a few times. The chain couples TRBV10-3 to TRBJ2-1; 10 bases map to TRBD2. V lost 8 bases and J lost 7; bases outside the gene matches: 5. The CDR3 length is 13 residues. Germline V CDR1 and CDR2: ENHRY, SYGVKD. The CDR3 sequence is CAIEDSGRNEQFF. The CDR3 nucleotides read TGTGCCATCGAAGATAGCGGGAGGAATGAGCAGTTCTTC.

In this sample, this clone turned up once. The chain joins TRBV11-2 to TRBJ2-1; D is perhaps TRBD2 (7 bases). V was cut by 2 bases and J by 2 bases, with 16 bases left in between. The germline CDR1 and CDR2 sequences are SGHAT and FQNNGV. The CDR3 length is 17 residues. Here the CDR3 DNA reads TGTGCCAGCAGCTTAAGCTCGGGGGGCCTCACCTACAATGAGCAGTTCTTC. Encoded protein: CASSLSSGGLTYNEQFF.